This TCR beta chain appears in the sequencing data of a study of blood T cell repertoires in COVID-19. This CDR3 is 17 amino acids long. The V segment lost 2 bases and the J segment 0 bases; nucleotides outside the gene matches: 7. Germline CDR1 and CDR2: LGHNA and YNFKEQ. Produced via immunoSEQ multiplex PCR; TCRdb's table is partial and in-frame only. The sample shows 45,000 to 55,000 clones, over 80% of them seen only once. V usage is TRBV4-2 and J usage is TRBJ1-3; 7 nucleotides match TRBD1. Sequencing was performed on peripheral blood. This sequence was found in a man between 60 and 75 years old with active COVID-19. In DNA, the CDR3 is TGTGCCAGCAGCCAACTCGGGGCAGGGGGCTCTGGAAACACCATATATTTT. Its protein product is CASSQLGAGGSGNTIYF.